Below are 28 T cell receptor beta chains sequenced from a single sample in a study of T cells after posttransplantation cyclophosphamide. Using immunoSEQ multiplex PCR, the repertoire was profiled, and TCRdb retains in-frame clones only, with some absent. The record shows about 36,000 clones for this sample, with no singletons present. The sample comprised PBMCs. All receptors derive from a girl under 18 in good health, CMV-negative, and a related stem cell transplant donor.

This clone was counted many times. In nucleotides, the CDR3 is TGTGCCAGCAGCTTGGGCAGGGCTCATGGCTACACCTTC. Its protein product is CASSLGRAHGYTF. The chain uses TRBV7-9 and TRBJ1-2; tentative D call: TRBD1 (5 bases). Trimming left V 3 bases short and J 6 bases short, with 11 bases between. The CDR3 totals 13 residues. Germline V gives CDR1 SEHNR, CDR2 FQNEAQ (reference sequence).

The table lists this clone with many counts. The chain links TRBV18 to TRBJ2-2; no clear D. Germline loops: CDR1 KGHSH, CDR2 LQKENI. The length of the CDR3 is 13 residues. Trimming left V 6 bases short and J 2 bases short, with 7 bases between. CDR3 in DNA: TGTGCCAGCTCCCTTCGTAACACCGGGGAGCTGTTTTTT. Amino acid sequence: CASSLRNTGELFF.

This clone was found many times. J is TRBJ2-1 and V is TRBV2, with 10 bases matching TRBD2. The V and J ends lost 4 bases and 8 bases, in that order; junction bases with no gene match: 8. The CDR3 sequence is 15 residues long. CDR1 is SNHLY, CDR2 FYNNEI, per germline. The DNA for the CDR3 is TGTGCCAGCAGTGCCCGGCTAGCGGGAGACTATGAGCAGTTCTTC. Translating it yields CASSARLAGDYEQFF.

This clone was found many times. The CDR3 protein is CAWAQGYGYTF. The CDR3 DNA reads as TGTGCCTGGGCACAGGGGTATGGCTACACCTTC. The V gene is TRBV30, the J gene TRBJ1-2, with TRBD1 matching over 7 bases. CDR1 and CDR2 (germline): GTSNPN, SVGIG (reference sequence). J gave up 5 bases and V 5 bases, and 2 bases lay outside the gene matches. There are 11 residues in the CDR3. Using reference TRBV30 and TRBJ1-2 for the parts outside the CDR3, the full variable domain is SQTIHQWPATLVQPVGSPLSLECTVEGTSNPNLYWYRQAAGRGLQLLFYSVGIGQISSEVPQNLSASRPQDRQFILSSKKLLLSDSGFYLCAWAQGYGYTFGSGTRLTVV.

The chain couples TRBV28 to TRBJ2-7; D unresolved. The length of the CDR3 is 10 residues. The V end lost 7 bases, the J end lost 4 bases, and 5 bases lay between the germline ends. Looked up from germline, CDR1 is MDHEN and CDR2 is SYDVKM. The chain's CDR3 is CASMSYEQYF. The CDR3 nucleotides are TGTGCCAGCATGTCTTACGAGCAGTACTTC.

This clone was detected ten times or more. Other nucleotide sequences in the sample specify the same CDR3. The chain has TRBV28 and TRBJ1-1; D gene uncertain. The V gene lost 3 bases and the J gene lost 6 bases, with 8 bases spanning the gap. CDR1 is MDHEN and CDR2 is SYDVKM in the germline V gene. There are 12 residues in the CDR3. CDR3 sequence reads: CASSLLGSEAFF. The CDR3 coding sequence is TGTGCCAGCAGTTTGCTGGGCTCTGAAGCTTTCTTT.

Many counts were recorded for this clone. The chain is built from TRBV9 and TRBJ1-2, with D perhaps matching TRBD1 (5 bases). Looked up from germline, CDR1 is SGDLS and CDR2 is YYNGEE. The CDR3 sequence is 17 residues long. Trimming removed 0 bases at V and 1 base at J, with 16 bases between. DNA for the CDR3: TGTGCCAGCAGCGTAGGAATGGGGCTAACACTTAACTATGGCTACACCTTC. Translating it yields CASSVGMGLTLNYGYTF.

This clone was found many times. The V and J genes are TRBV7-4 and TRBJ2-7; 8 nucleotides line up with TRBD1. The CDR3 covers 14 residues. Germline assignment: CDR1 SGHVT and CDR2 SQSDAQ. V lost 1 base to trimming and J lost 4 bases; unmatched junction nucleotides: 3. CDR3 in amino acids: CASSLDRGRYEQYF. CDR3 in DNA: TGTGCCAGCAGCTTAGACAGGGGGAGATACGAGCAGTACTTC. Variable domain in full (rest from reference TRBV7-4 and TRBJ2-7): GAGVSQSPRYKVAKRGRDVALRCDSISGHVTLYWYRQTLGQGSEVLTYSQSDAQRDKSGRPSGRFSAERPERSVSTLKIQRTEQGDSAVYLCASSLDRGRYEQYFGPGTRLTVT.

The chain uses TRBV19 and TRBJ2-3; D possibly corresponds to TRBD2 (5 bases). The CDR3 sequence is 15 residues long. Germline CDR1 is LNHDA and CDR2 is SQIVND (reference sequence). Trimming left V 4 bases short and J 0 bases short, with 11 bases between. The CDR3 region has the DNA TGTGCCAGTAGTAGGCGGACTCATAGCACAGATACGCAGTATTTT. Residues: CASSRRTHSTDTQYF.

This clone was detected ten times or more. J is TRBJ2-3 and V is TRBV11-3; 10 positions agree with TRBD1. This CDR3 is 16 amino acids long. Germline CDR1 reads SGHNT; CDR2 reads YENEEA. V was clipped by 2 bases and J by 3 bases; unmatched bases: 5. CDR3 region: CASSLYGDRGTDTQYF. In nucleotides, the CDR3 is TGTGCCAGCAGCTTATACGGGGACAGGGGAACAGATACGCAGTATTTT.

At least ten counts were recorded for this clone. The chain links TRBV7-9 to TRBJ1-2; D might be TRBD1 (6 bases). There are 13 residues in the CDR3. Germline assignment: CDR1 SEHNR and CDR2 FQNEAQ (reference sequence). Trimming took 0 bases from V and 11 from J, leaving 13 bases between them. CDR3 in amino acids: CASSLAWGPGYTF. CDR3 DNA sequence: TGTGCCAGCAGCTTAGCGTGGGGGCCGGGGTACACCTTC.

This clone was observed a few times. This chain links TRBV18 with TRBJ1-1, with 7 bases that match TRBD1. Germline V gene data show CDR1 as KGHSH and CDR2 as LQKENI. V trimming: 4 bases; J trimming: 1 base; junction bases outside the gene matches: 6. The CDR3 has 15 residues. The CDR3 sequence: CASSLQGGRNTEAFF. The CDR3 nucleotides read TGTGCCAGCTCACTTCAGGGGGGCCGGAACACTGAAGCTTTCTTT. The variable domain in full, completed from reference TRBV18 and TRBJ1-1, reads NAGVMQNPRHLVRRRGQEARLRCSPMKGHSHVYWYRQLPEEGLKFMVYLQKENIIDESGMPKERFSAEFPKEGPSILRIQQVVRGDSAAYFCASSLQGGRNTEAFFGQGTRLTVV.

The chain joins TRBV7-9 to TRBJ2-6; 7 nucleotides agree with TRBD1. CDR1 and CDR2 (germline): SEHNR, FQNEAQ (reference sequence). After removal of 5 bases from V and 0 bases from J, the junction contained 10 bases not matched to a gene. The CDR3 extends over 18 amino acids. CDR3 in DNA: TGTGCCAGCAGCCACCAGGGGGAGAGACACTCTGGGGCCAACGTCCTGACTTTC. It yields the protein CASSHQGERHSGANVLTF.

This clone was detected a few times. The gene calls are TRBV28 and TRBJ1-2; no clear D gene. The CDR3 extends over 14 amino acids. V dropped 3 bases and J dropped 7 bases, with 15 bases sitting between them. Germline V gene data show CDR1 as MDHEN and CDR2 as SYDVKM. The chain's CDR3 is CASSLSSRQAGYTF. The CDR3 DNA reads as TGTGCCAGCAGTTTGTCCTCCCGCCAGGCTGGCTACACCTTC.

This clone was seen ten or more times. The gene calls are TRBV6-5 and TRBJ2-7, with 7 bases aligning to TRBD1. J gave up 4 bases and V 8 bases, and 8 bases lay outside the gene matches. In germline, CDR1 is MNHEY, CDR2 SVGAGI. The CDR3 sequence is 13 residues long. CDR3 region: CASQTGARYEQYF. CDR3 in DNA: TGTGCCAGCCAAACAGGGGCGCGATACGAGCAGTACTTC.

The chain joins TRBV11-2 to TRBJ1-2, with TRBD1 as a possible D gene (6 bases). Germline assignment: CDR1 SGHAT and CDR2 FQNNGV. The V gene lost 4 bases and the J gene lost 1 base, with 10 bases spanning the gap. This CDR3 contains 14 residues. The CDR3 region has the DNA TGTGCCAGCAGCTCCGGGACACTTAACTATGGCTACACCTTC. It codes for CASSSGTLNYGYTF. Using reference TRBV11-2 and TRBJ1-2 for the parts outside the CDR3, the full variable domain is EAGVAQSPRYKIIEKRQSVAFWCNPISGHATLYWYQQILGQGPKLLIQFQNNGVVDDSQLPKDRFSAERLKGVDSTLKIQPAKLEDSAVYLCASSSGTLNYGYTFGSGTRLTVV.

In its sample, this clone was seen many times. The chain carries TRBV10-3 and TRBJ2-7, with 12 bases matching TRBD2. Trimming cost V 4 bases and J 6 bases; bases outside gene matches: 1. This CDR3 is built from 13 residues. Germline lookup yields CDR1 ENHRY and CDR2 SYGVKD. The CDR3 is CAISGLAGVEQYF. CDR3 in DNA: TGTGCCATCAGTGGACTAGCGGGGGTCGAGCAGTACTTC.

This clone has just a few counts. This rearrangement joins TRBV7-9 to TRBJ2-1, with 8 bases fitting TRBD2. With V trimmed by 2 bases and J by 6 bases, 6 bases remained unmatched. The V gene's germline CDR1 is SEHNR and CDR2 FQNEAQ (reference sequence). CDR3 length: 15 residues. The CDR3 region is CASSLNSGSINEQFF. For the CDR3, the DNA is TGTGCCAGCAGCTTAAACAGCGGGAGTATCAATGAGCAGTTCTTC.

This clone was observed a few times. CDR3 DNA sequence: TGTGCCAGCAGCTTCGAACCCGGGACAGCCACAGATACGCAGTATTTT. This codes for CASSFEPGTATDTQYF. The chain joins TRBV7-2 to TRBJ2-3; the match to TRBD1 covers 7 bases. This CDR3 has 16 residues. The germline gives CDR1 SGHTA, CDR2 FQGNSA. J gave up 2 bases and V 3 bases, and 8 bases lay outside the gene matches.

This clone was counted many times. The chain is built from TRBV4-2 and TRBJ2-1; TRBD1 aligns across 7 bases. J was trimmed by 8 bases and V by 1 base; bases with no gene match: 8. This CDR3 contains 15 residues. Germline V gives CDR1 LGHNA, CDR2 YNFKEQ. The CDR3 DNA reads TGTGCCAGCAGCCAAGGGCCGACAGGGAAGGATGAGCAGTTCTTC. It encodes CASSQGPTGKDEQFF.

At least ten counts were recorded for this clone. V is TRBV4-3 and J is TRBJ2-2, with a tentative D call TRBD2 (5 bases). CDR3 length: 18 amino acids. CDR1 is LGHNA, CDR2 YSLEER, per germline. The V end was cut by 0 bases, the J end by 5 bases, with 19 bases between. The CDR3 DNA reads TGCGCCAGCAGCCAAGACTCAGTGGAGGCGGCCCAGACCGGGGAGCTGTTTTTT. Encoded protein: CASSQDSVEAAQTGELFF.

There are a few counts of this clone. This chain uses TRBV9 with TRBJ1-5; 7 bases agree with TRBD1. V shed 3 bases and J 7 bases; nucleotides not matched to a gene: 13. The CDR3 length is 16 residues. CDR1 is SGDLS, CDR2 YYNGEE, per germline. The CDR3 bases are TGTGCCAGCAGCGAACAGGGGCGCCTCGGGGAGCAGCCCCAGCATTTT. This translates into CASSEQGRLGEQPQHF.

This clone was counted a few times. This chain's CDR3 is CASSVGQGQAGTQYF. CDR3 bases: TGTGCCAGCAGCGTAGGACAGGGTCAAGCGGGGACCCAGTACTTC. The rearrangement uses TRBV9 and TRBJ2-5, with D maybe TRBD1 (7 bases). Looked up from germline, CDR1 is SGDLS and CDR2 is YYNGEE. The V gene lost 0 bases and the J gene lost 7 bases, with 16 bases spanning the gap. The CDR3 contains 15 residues.

This clone appeared many times. The V and J genes are TRBV7-9 and TRBJ1-1, with D perhaps matching TRBD1 (5 bases). The germline gives CDR1 SEHNR, CDR2 FQNEAQ (reference sequence). V lost 6 bases, J lost 9 bases, and 14 bases lay in between. CDR3 length equals 12 residues. The CDR3 coding sequence is TGTGCCAGCAGGCCGACAGCGACTCAAGCTTTCTTT. It translates to CASRPTATQAFF. The full variable domain, its missing parts supplied by reference TRBV7-9 and TRBJ1-1, is DTGVSQNPRHKITKRGQNVTFRCDPISEHNRLYWYRQTLGQGPEFLTYFQNEAQLEKSRLLSDRFSAERPKGSFSTLEIQRTEQGDSAMYLCASRPTATQAFFGQGTRLTVV.

This clone has ten or more counts. The rearrangement joins TRBV9 to TRBJ2-5; unclear D gene. The CDR3 is made up of 13 amino acids. Trimming removed 3 bases at V and 4 bases at J, with 10 bases between. Germline CDR1 and CDR2: SGDLS and YYNGEE. The CDR3 sequence: CASSDASGETQYF. The CDR3 DNA reads as TGTGCCAGCAGCGACGCGTCGGGAGAGACCCAGTACTTC.

This clone was seen at least ten times. This chain uses TRBV9 with TRBJ1-6; D is ambiguous. Germline CDR1 reads SGDLS; CDR2 reads YYNGEE. CDR3 length: 14 residues. Trimming shortened V by 3 bases and J by 7 bases, and 11 bases separated the two germline ends. CDR3 loop: CASSATGRNSPLHF. CDR3 nucleotide sequence: TGTGCCAGCAGCGCCACGGGTAGGAATTCACCCCTCCACTTT.

This clone was recorded many times. This chain connects TRBV25-1 to TRBJ2-1, with a weak D call TRBD2 (6 bases). The length of the CDR3 is 11 residues. V was clipped by 3 bases and J by 11 bases, with 8 bases between them. The V gene's germline CDR1 is MGHDK and CDR2 SYGVNS. The CDR3 loop is CASSEGGQQFF. In nucleotides, the CDR3 is TGTGCCAGCAGTGAGGGGGGACAGCAGTTCTTC. The full variable domain, rest sourced from reference TRBV25-1 and TRBJ2-1, is EADIYQTPRYLVIGTGKKITLECSQTMGHDKMYWYQQDPGMELHLIHYSYGVNSTEKGDLSSESTVSRIRTEHFPLTLESARPSHTSQYLCASSEGGQQFFGPGTRLTVL.

This clone occurred a few times. The chain employs TRBV4-2 and TRBJ2-7; D might be TRBD2 (6 bases). The V end was cut by 4 bases, the J end by 0 bases, with 10 bases between. CDR1 is LGHNA, CDR2 YNFKEQ, per germline. This CDR3 contains 14 residues. The CDR3 region has the DNA TGTGCCAGCAGCCTGGGGACTGACTCCTACGAGCAGTACTTC. It encodes CASSLGTDSYEQYF.